One and the same sample provided the 4 T cell receptor beta chains below, sequenced in a study of T cells after yellow fever vaccination. One entry per CDR3 protein, called by TCRdb with MiXCR from the 5' RACE reads. The sample shows under 150,000 distinct CDR3 sequences, over 12% of them seen only once. Sequencing used CD8+ T cells sorted from PBMCs, obtained 5 days after the yellow fever booster vaccination. These TCRs come from a man between 18 and 35 years old who received the YFV17D yellow fever vaccine.

The rearrangement joins TRBV6-6 to TRBJ2-7; D uncertain. V lost 2 bases and J 7 bases, leaving 3 bases between the germline ends. CDR3 length: 10 amino acids. Germline V gives CDR1 MNHNY, CDR2 SVGAGI (reference sequence). Written as DNA, the CDR3 is TGTGCCAGCAGTTACCAGGAGCAGTACTTC. Residues: CASSYQEQYF.

This clonotype has just a few counts. This chain joins TRBV6-2 or TRBV6-3 and TRBJ2-2; D ambiguous. The CDR3 is made up of 14 amino acids. Germline CDR1 is MNHEY and CDR2 is SVGEGT. The V end was cut by 4 bases, the J end by 7 bases, with 13 bases between. The CDR3 coding sequence is TGTGCCAGCAGTTTTGTTGGGCCTGGCGGGGAGCTGTTTTTT. Protein product: CASSFVGPGGELFF.

This clonotype was counted only a few times. This chain uses TRBV7-9 with TRBJ2-5, with 7 bases aligning to TRBD1. The germline CDR1 and CDR2 sequences are SEHNR and FQNEAQ (reference sequence). Unmatched junction bases numbered 13, after V lost 4 bases and J lost 5 bases. The CDR3 covers 16 residues. The CDR3 spells CASSSHRTQGSETQYF. The CDR3 bases are TGTGCCAGCAGCTCCCATAGAACACAGGGGTCGGAGACCCAGTACTTC.

The rearrangement links TRBV12-3 or TRBV12-4 to TRBJ1-5; no definite D call. The V and J ends lost 4 bases and 4 bases respectively, with 5 bases between them. The CDR3 length is 12 residues. This CDR3 reads CASSYGNQPQHF. DNA for the CDR3: TGTGCCAGCAGTTACGGGAATCAGCCCCAGCATTTT.